The 15 T cell receptor beta chains below were found in one sample sequenced in a study of OX40 agonist ivuxolimab in advanced cancers. Profiled with immunoSEQ multiplex PCR; TCRdb holds only in-frame clones, not every one. The sample contains 55,000 to 70,000 clones, 80% to 85% of which appear only once. Material: CD4+ or CD8+ T cells sorted from blood, obtained in a trial of the OX40 agonist ivuxolimab. Every receptor here comes from an adult with an advanced solid tumor such as melanoma, head and neck, liver or kidney cancer.

In DNA form, the CDR3 reads TGTGCCAGGACGGCGGACTTGGGAGAAAAACTGTTTTTT. The encoded protein is CARTADLGEKLFF. The V and J genes are TRBV2 and TRBJ1-4; D is unresolved. The CDR3 is 13 residues long. Looked up from germline, CDR1 is SNHLY and CDR2 is FYNNEI. Trimming took 9 bases from V and 8 from J, leaving 16 bases between them.

The rearrangement uses TRBV28 and TRBJ1-3, with D perhaps matching TRBD1 (5 bases). V was shortened by 2 bases and J by 0 bases, with 8 bases between the two germline ends. The CDR3 covers 15 residues. Per germline, CDR1 MDHEN and CDR2 SYDVKM. Here the CDR3 reads CASSLGGSSGNTIYF. The CDR3 DNA sequence: TGTGCCAGCAGTTTAGGGGGTAGCTCTGGAAACACCATATATTTT.

For the CDR3, the DNA is TGTGCCAGCAGTTTACAGGGCGACGGTAGCTACGAGCAGTACTTC. This encodes CASSLQGDGSYEQYF. V and J are TRBV27 and TRBJ2-7; maybe TRBD1 (5 bases). This CDR3 is 15 amino acids long. Trimming removed 2 bases from V and 3 bases from J, with 14 bases in between. CDR1 and CDR2 (germline): MNHEY, SMNVEV (reference sequence).

V usage is TRBV2 and J usage is TRBJ2-3; D not certain. The ends were cut back, 1 base at V and 4 bases at J, with 3 bases in the middle. CDR1 is SNHLY, CDR2 FYNNEI, per germline. The CDR3 runs to 12 residues. DNA for the CDR3: TGTGCCAGCAGTGAAGTTGCAGATACGCAGTATTTT. It codes for CASSEVADTQYF. The full variable domain, rest sourced from reference TRBV2 and TRBJ2-3, is EPEVTQTPSHQVTQMGQEVILRCVPISNHLYFYWYRQILGQKVEFLVSFYNNEISEKSEIFDDQFSVERPDGSNFTLKIRSTKLEDSAMYFCASSEVADTQYFGPGTRLTVL.

This rearrangement joins TRBV7-3 to TRBJ2-5; D is unclear. The germline gives CDR1 SGHTA, CDR2 FQGTGA. The CDR3 totals 13 residues. The V end was cut by 5 bases, the J end by 1 base, with 8 bases between. This CDR3 reads CASSAGVQETQYF. The CDR3 nucleotides are TGTGCCAGCAGCGCTGGGGTCCAAGAGACCCAGTACTTC.

This chain connects TRBV10-3 to TRBJ2-1, with TRBD2 matching over 10 bases. This CDR3 contains 16 residues. V was clipped by 3 bases and J by 0 bases; unmatched bases: 2. From germline, CDR1 is ENHRY and CDR2 SYGVKD. The CDR3, as DNA: TGTGCCATCAGTGATAGCGGGGGGTACTCCTACAATGAGCAGTTCTTC. It translates to CAISDSGGYSYNEQFF.

The V and J genes are TRBV10-2 and TRBJ2-2, with D unresolved. V was pared by 6 bases and J by 4 bases, with 12 bases between. This CDR3 has 14 amino acids. Germline V CDR1 and CDR2: WSHSY, SAAADI. In DNA, the CDR3 is TGCGCCAGCAGATCCTTTTCTCTCACCGGGGAGCTGTTTTTT. Its protein product is CASRSFSLTGELFF.

The chain couples TRBV2 to TRBJ2-3; D call uncertain. Germline CDR1 reads SNHLY; CDR2 reads FYNNEI. This CDR3 is 14 amino acids long. V gave up 6 bases and J gave up 6 bases, with 16 bases separating them. The CDR3 loop reads CASSKGLSADTQYF. CDR3 in DNA: TGTGCCAGCAGCAAAGGTTTGAGCGCGGATACGCAGTATTTT. Filled out from reference TRBV2 and TRBJ2-3, the complete variable domain reads EPEVTQTPSHQVTQMGQEVILRCVPISNHLYFYWYRQILGQKVEFLVSFYNNEISEKSEIFDDQFSVERPDGSNFTLKIRSTKLEDSAMYFCASSKGLSADTQYFGPGTRLTVL.

The J gene is TRBJ1-4, the V gene TRBV9; 7 bases agree with TRBD1. Per germline, CDR1 SGDLS and CDR2 YYNGEE. The CDR3 extends over 14 amino acids. V lost 0 bases to trimming and J lost 10 bases; unmatched junction nucleotides: 6. This CDR3 reads CASSVGRQGGKLFF. Written as DNA, the CDR3 is TGTGCCAGCAGCGTAGGGAGACAGGGAGGAAAACTGTTTTTT.

The V gene is TRBV28, the J gene TRBJ1-2, with D perhaps TRBD1 (6 bases). Trimming left V 6 bases short and J 4 bases short, with 15 bases between. The germline V gene encodes CDR1 MDHEN and CDR2 SYDVKM. This CDR3 has 14 amino acids. CDR3 residues: CASSWGPGSYGYTF. The CDR3 DNA reads as TGTGCCAGCAGCTGGGGGCCTGGGAGCTATGGCTACACCTTC.

In its sample, this clone was seen a few times. This chain links TRBV9 with TRBJ1-1; the D gene is possibly TRBD1 (6 bases). Germline-derived CDR1 and CDR2 are SGDLS and YYNGEE. The CDR3 consists of 13 residues. The germline V and J ends were trimmed by 2 bases and 11 bases, with 16 bases remaining between them. CDR3 bases: TGTGCCAGCAGCGTGGGACCAGGGGACCGCGCTTTCTTT. Translating gives CASSVGPGDRAFF.

V is TRBV6-6 and J is TRBJ2-7; D remains unclear. The CDR3 runs 11 residues. V dropped 5 bases and J dropped 7 bases, with 9 bases sitting between them. CDR1 and CDR2 from the germline V gene are MNHNY and SVGAGI (reference sequence). The CDR3 sequence is CASSETREQYF. The CDR3 DNA sequence: TGTGCCAGCAGTGAAACGCGGGAGCAGTACTTC.

The chain joins TRBV9 to TRBJ1-2, with D unresolved. The CDR3 covers 15 residues. V shed 4 bases and J shed 14 bases, with 27 bases lying between them. CDR1 is SGDLS and CDR2 is YYNGEE in the germline V gene. This CDR3 is CASSPPLGQSYRDTF. The CDR3 DNA reads TGTGCCAGCAGCCCCCCGCTAGGGCAGAGTTATCGAGATACCTTC.

The gene calls are TRBV5-6 and TRBJ1-1; D is ambiguous. Trimming removed 0 bases from V and 11 bases from J, with 14 bases in between. The CDR3 length is 13 residues. The germline gives CDR1 SGHDT, CDR2 YYEEEE. The CDR3 protein is CASSLGTLDGAFF. CDR3 DNA: TGTGCCAGCAGCTTGGGGACCCTAGACGGGGCTTTCTTT. The full variable domain, with the rest looked up from reference TRBV5-6 and TRBJ1-1, is DAGVTQSPTHLIKTRGQQVTLRCSPKSGHDTVSWYQQALGQGPQFIFQYYEEEERQRGNFPDRFSGHQFPNYSSELNVNALLLGDSALYLCASSLGTLDGAFFGQGTRLTVV.

Here the CDR3 reads CASSAQGSPDTQYF. The CDR3 nucleotides are TGTGCCAGCAGTGCCCAGGGGAGCCCAGATACGCAGTATTTT. The chain couples TRBV2 to TRBJ2-3; D possibly corresponds to TRBD1 (6 bases). V dropped 4 bases and J dropped 4 bases, with 12 bases sitting between them. Germline V lookup: CDR1 SNHLY, CDR2 FYNNEI. CDR3 length equals 14 residues.